This TCR beta chain was recorded in a study of shared clonotypes between healthy human individuals. Concerning this clone itself: Its antigen is still unknown.

The germline gives CDR1 SGHTA, CDR2 FQGNSA. The V segment lost 3 bases and the J segment 5 bases; nucleotides outside the gene matches: 2. CDR3 size: 13 residues. Study results and caveats: Among the subsets, naive ones generally showed larger estimated richness than memory ones. Several donors showed sharing of about 4.7% of naive CD4 clonotypes.

The table came from immunoSEQ multiplex PCR; TCRdb's copy has only in-frame clones and leaves some out. This sample carries 2 million to 2.5 million clones, 80% to 95% of them seen once, and the ten largest clones take about 0.39%. This chain connects TRBV7-2 to TRBJ2-5, with 8 bases matching TRBD2. Source material: naive CD4+ T cells from PBMCs. As to subset: CD45RA+ positively selected. This TCR was recovered from a man in his late teens or twenties in good health. Some clones in this sample may be carry-over from other donors' samples. The CDR3 loop reads CASSFGGGETQYF. Written as DNA, the CDR3 is TGTGCCAGCAGCTTTGGCGGGGGGGAGACCCAGTACTTC.